One and the same sample provided the 18 T cell receptor beta chains below, sequenced in a study of CD8+CD57+ T cells in acquired aplastic anemia (dated by TCRdb to the late 2010s). Flow cytometry had shown CD8+CD57+ cell expansion in the patients selected for sequencing. The listed sequencing device is Illumina HiSeq 2000. TCR beta VDJ combination and CDR3 sequence profiling used genomic DNA as the template. Clones were called with MiXCR by TCRdb after fastp trimmed the public reads at Q25, and only in-frame beta chains were retained. Rows are combined by CDR3 protein, so each entry shows the most common genes and DNA. Within this sample are about 160,000 distinct CDR3 sequences, with 47% of them counted one time only. The top ten constitute around 2.9% of the sample. The sample taken for sequencing was sorted CD4+, CD8+, or CD8+CD57+ T cells (not recorded which) from PBMCs. These receptors were obtained from a human donor with aplastic anemia.

This clonotype was detected only once. The rearrangement links TRBV10-1 to TRBJ1-1; no firm D call. Germline CDR1 and CDR2: WNHNN and SYGVQD (reference sequence). V gave up 1 base and J gave up 1 base, with 10 bases separating them. The CDR3 runs 15 residues. The DNA for the CDR3 is TGCGCCAGCAGTGAGTGCCGCATAAAGAACACTGAAGCTTTCTTT. Protein: CASSECRIKNTEAFF.

This clonotype was detected once. The chain joins TRBV6-1 to TRBJ2-3; TRBD1 agrees at 12 bases. Germline values: CDR1 MNHNS, CDR2 SASEGT. V shed 6 bases, J shed 4 bases, and the junction held 5 bases outside the gene matches. The CDR3 is made up of 15 amino acids. In nucleotides, the CDR3 is TGTGCCAGCAGCTCCGGGACAGGGGGCGCAGATACGCAGTATTTT. It translates to CASSSGTGGADTQYF.

The table lists this clonotype with a few counts. The chain couples TRBV7-2 to TRBJ2-1; a possible D gene is TRBD2 (5 bases). The CDR3 runs to 11 residues. Germline loops: CDR1 SGHTA, CDR2 FQGNSA. V was trimmed by 3 bases and J by 10 bases, leaving 7 bases between them. The CDR3 nucleotides are TGTGCCAGCAGCTTGCAGCGGGAGCAGTTCTTC. Translation: CASSLQREQFF.

J is TRBJ1-2 and V is TRBV2; 9 nucleotides line up with TRBD1. This CDR3 has 15 residues. V lost 5 bases to trimming and J lost 5 bases; unmatched junction nucleotides: 9. Germline V gene sequence: CDR1 SNHLY, CDR2 FYNNEI. This CDR3 is CASSPSTGGEYGYTF. The DNA for the CDR3 is TGTGCCAGCAGTCCATCGACAGGGGGAGAGTATGGCTACACCTTC.

This clonotype was detected many times. This chain connects TRBV10-2 to TRBJ1-2, with D possibly matching TRBD1 (5 bases). Looked up from germline, CDR1 is WSHSY and CDR2 is SAAADI. The length of the CDR3 is 14 residues. Trimming removed 0 bases at V and 7 bases at J, with 12 bases between. DNA of the CDR3: TGCGCCAGCAGTGAGTCTCCACTTGGGGGTGGCTACACCTTC. Its translation: CASSESPLGGGYTF.

This clonotype showed up many times. The chain has TRBV12-3 or TRBV12-4 and TRBJ2-1; 9 positions agree with TRBD2. The CDR3 loop spans 15 amino acids. Unmatched junction bases numbered 5, after V lost 3 bases and J lost 5 bases. The CDR3 DNA sequence: TGTGCCAGCAGTTTGACTAGCGGCTCTAACAATGAGCAGTTCTTC. This encodes CASSLTSGSNNEQFF.

This clonotype was detected many times. The J gene is TRBJ1-2, the V gene TRBV7-2, with D possibly TRBD1 on 5 matching bases. Germline CDR1 SGHTA, CDR2 FQGNSA. This CDR3 comprises 13 residues. Trimming pared 4 bases from V and 14 bases from J, leaving 20 bases between. Here the CDR3 DNA reads TGTGCCAGCAGCTCCCTCGGGGGTCGGGCGGAAACCTTC. Amino acid sequence: CASSSLGGRAETF.

The chain couples TRBV29-1 to TRBJ1-6, with no clear D. Trimming took off 4 bases at V and 9 bases at J, with 1 base between the two ends. The CDR3 has 9 residues. Looked up from germline, CDR1 is SQVTM and CDR2 is ANQGSEA. The CDR3 DNA reads TGCAGCGTTGGTTCACCCCTCCACTTT. Protein: CSVGSPLHF.

A note on this clonotype: One base away lies a much larger clone, so this may be a sequencing read error. The chain has TRBV7-8 and TRBJ2-1; tentative D call: TRBD2 (6 bases). Germline loops: CDR1 SGHVS, CDR2 FQNEAQ. This CDR3 is 15 amino acids long. CDR3 bases: TGTGCCAGCAGCCCTGCTGGAGGGACCTACAATGGGCAGTTCTTC. Protein sequence: CASSPAGGTYNGQFF.

This clonotype was detected many times. This chain connects TRBV19 to TRBJ2-5; 8 bases are a match to TRBD2. The J segment lost 5 bases and the V segment lost 5 bases, leaving 13 bases of the junction unmatched. The CDR3 is 16 amino acids. CDR1 LNHDA and CDR2 SQIVND come from the germline V gene (reference sequence). CDR3 sequence: CASSVPSGGLGETQYF. The CDR3, as DNA: TGTGCCAGTAGTGTCCCTTCGGGGGGGCTGGGGGAGACCCAGTACTTC.

Here the CDR3 DNA reads TGTGCCAGCAGTGAATTAAGGAACGATTTCCATACCCTTGATGCCGGCGAGGGCCAGTACTTC. Encoded protein: CASSELRNDFHTLDAGEGQYF. The genes are TRBV6-1 and TRBJ2-5, with a possible D match to TRBD2 (5 bases). CDR3 length: 21 residues. Germline lookup yields CDR1 MNHNS and CDR2 SASEGT. V lost 2 bases and J lost 10, with 38 bases in between.

This clonotype came up a few times. This chain connects TRBV6-1 to TRBJ2-7; no reliable D call. Trimming cost V 8 bases and J 2 bases, with 7 bases left between them. This CDR3 is 11 amino acids long. Germline V CDR1 and CDR2: MNHNS, SASEGT. The CDR3: CASGETYEQYF. Here the CDR3 DNA reads TGTGCCAGCGGAGAAACCTACGAGCAGTACTTC.

The table lists this clonotype with a few counts. The chain employs TRBV19 and TRBJ1-6; D may be TRBD1 (6 bases). Trimming left V 4 bases short and J 7 bases short, with 8 bases between. The CDR3 length is 13 residues. Looked up from germline, CDR1 is LNHDA and CDR2 is SQIVND (reference sequence). This chain's CDR3 is CASSRGRNSPLHF. The CDR3 DNA sequence: TGTGCCAGTAGTAGGGGGCGGAATTCACCCCTCCACTTT. Complete variable domain (other parts from reference TRBV19 and TRBJ1-6): DGGITQSPKYLFRKEGQNVTLSCEQNLNHDAMYWYRQDPGQGLRLIYYSQIVNDFQKGDIAEGYSVSREKKESFPLTVTSAQKNPTAFYLCASSRGRNSPLHFGNGTRLTVT.

For this clonotype: Given the absence of the conserved phenylalanine or tryptophan at the CDR3 end, a read error is likely. V and J are TRBV20-1 and TRBJ2-5, with 8 bases that match TRBD1. The CDR3 spans 14 residues. V trimming: 0 bases; J trimming: 5 bases; junction bases outside the gene matches: 5. The germline gives CDR1 DFQATT, CDR2 SNEGSKA (reference sequence). The CDR3 loop reads CSARDRTGLETQYL. CDR3 bases: TGCAGTGCTAGAGATAGGACAGGGTTGGAGACCCAGTACCTC.

This clonotype turned up a few times. The V and J genes are TRBV25-1 and TRBJ2-5; 12 nucleotides agree with TRBD1. Germline assignment: CDR1 MGHDK and CDR2 SYGVNS. Losses at the gene ends were 1 base for V and 5 bases for J; bases not matched to a gene: 11. This CDR3 comprises 18 residues. The CDR3 here is CASSEFTGTGGWGETQYF. CDR3 in DNA: TGTGCCAGCAGTGAATTCACCGGGACAGGGGGCTGGGGGGAGACCCAGTACTTC.

At least ten counts were recorded for this clonotype. V gene TRBV19 combines with J gene TRBJ1-4; D may be TRBD1 (6 bases). The CDR3 loop spans 15 amino acids. Germline values: CDR1 LNHDA, CDR2 SQIVND (reference sequence). The ends were cut back, 5 bases at V and 3 bases at J, with 13 bases in the middle. In DNA, the CDR3 is TGTGCCAGTAGTTCCCCCGACAGGTCTAATGAAAAACTGTTTTTT. Its protein is CASSSPDRSNEKLFF.

This clonotype was detected many times. The chain combines TRBV19 with TRBJ2-1, with 9 bases identical to TRBD2. Germline CDR1 reads LNHDA; CDR2 reads SQIVND (reference sequence). This CDR3 is 15 amino acids long. The junction had 7 bases not matched to a gene; V was cut back by 7 bases and J by 3 bases. CDR3 sequence: CASTTSGRLYNEQFF. CDR3 coding DNA: TGTGCCAGTACGACAAGCGGGAGGCTCTACAATGAGCAGTTCTTC.

The rearrangement uses TRBV15 and TRBJ1-3, with 8 bases fitting TRBD1. J lost 0 bases, V lost 3 bases, and 1 base had no gene match. Germline V gives CDR1 LNHNV, CDR2 YYDKDF (reference sequence). The CDR3 runs to 15 residues. The CDR3 bases are TGTGCCACCAGCAGCGACAGGGGCTCTGGAAACACCATATATTTT. Protein sequence: CATSSDRGSGNTIYF. The entire variable domain, with the rest obtained from reference TRBV15 and TRBJ1-3, is as follows: DAMVIQNPRYQVTQFGKPVTLSCSQTLNHNVMYWYQQKSSQAPKLLFHYYDKDFNNEADTPDNFQSRRPNTSFCFLDIRSPGLGDTAMYLCATSSDRGSGNTIYFGEGSWLTVV.